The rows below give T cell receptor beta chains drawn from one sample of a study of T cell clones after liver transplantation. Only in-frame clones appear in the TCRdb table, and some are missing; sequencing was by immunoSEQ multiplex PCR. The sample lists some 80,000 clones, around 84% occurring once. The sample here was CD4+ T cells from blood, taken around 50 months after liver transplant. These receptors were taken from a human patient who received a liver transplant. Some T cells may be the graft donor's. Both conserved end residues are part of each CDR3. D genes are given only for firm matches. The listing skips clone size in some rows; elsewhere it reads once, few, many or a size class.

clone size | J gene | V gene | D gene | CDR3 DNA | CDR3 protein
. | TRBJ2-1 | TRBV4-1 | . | TGCGCCAGCAGCCAAGTACCAGCGGGTGAGCAGTTCTTC | CASSQVPAGEQFF
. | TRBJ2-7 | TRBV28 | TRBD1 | TGTGCCAGCAGTTTACGGCTTAGGGACAGGCCGAGGCAGTACTTC | CASSLRLRDRPRQYF
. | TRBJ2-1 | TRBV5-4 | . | TGTGCCAGCAGCTTGAAGGGTTTGAATGAGCAGTTCTTC | CASSLKGLNEQFF
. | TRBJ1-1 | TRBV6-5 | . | TGTGCCAGCTCTCGGGGTGACACTGAAGCTTTCTTT | CASSRGDTEAFF
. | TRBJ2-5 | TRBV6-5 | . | TGTGCCAGCAGCACCCGGAGGCAGGGAAGTGAGACCCAGTACTTC | CASSTRRQGSETQYF
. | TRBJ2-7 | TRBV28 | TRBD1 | TGTGCCACGATCCGGGGACAGGGGACCTACGAGCAGTACTTC | CATIRGQGTYEQYF
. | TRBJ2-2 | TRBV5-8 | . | TGTGCCAGCAGCCGACCCTTAGGTGGACTTTTCACCGGGGAGCTGTTTTTT | CASSRPLGGLFTGELFF
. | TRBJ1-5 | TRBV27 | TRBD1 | TGTGCCAGCAGTTCAGGACAGGGGTTGAACAATCAGCCCCAGCATTTT | CASSSGQGLNNQPQHF
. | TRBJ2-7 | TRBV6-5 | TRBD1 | TGTGCCAGCAGTTACCGGGACAGGACCTACGAGCAGTACTTC | CASSYRDRTYEQYF
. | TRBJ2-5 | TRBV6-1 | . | TGTGCCAGCAGTGTAGCGGCCTTAGAGACCCAGTACTTC | CASSVAALETQYF
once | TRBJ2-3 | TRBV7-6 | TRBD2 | TGTGCCAGCAGCACACCTTTGCGGGAGTATGAAGATACGCAGTATTTT | CASSTPLREYEDTQYF
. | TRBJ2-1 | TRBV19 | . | TGTGCCAGTAGTATAGGGCATCCAACCAATGAGCAGTTCTTC | CASSIGHPTNEQFF
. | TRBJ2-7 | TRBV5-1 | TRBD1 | TGCGCCAGCAGCTTGGAAGGGGGCCCATACGAGCAGTACTTC | CASSLEGGPYEQYF
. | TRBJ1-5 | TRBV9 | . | TGTGCCAGCAGCCGGACCGGGAGTAATCAGCCCCAGCATTTT | CASSRTGSNQPQHF
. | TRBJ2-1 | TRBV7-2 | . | TGTGCCAGCAGCTTAGGGGCACTTGGGCACAATGAGCAGTTCTTC | CASSLGALGHNEQFF
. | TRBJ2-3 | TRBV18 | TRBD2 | TGTGCCAGCTCACTTGGACTAGCGGGGTTCGAAGATACGCAGTATTTT | CASSLGLAGFEDTQYF
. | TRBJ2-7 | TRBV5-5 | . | TGTGCCAGCAGCGAGGCGGCTGTTCCCCGTTACGAGCAGTACTTC | CASSEAAVPRYEQYF
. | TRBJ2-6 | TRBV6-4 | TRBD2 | TGTGCCAGCTTGAACCCTAGCGGGGTGTCCTCTGGGGCCAACGTCCTGACTTTC | CASLNPSGVSSGANVLTF
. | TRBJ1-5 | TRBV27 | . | TGTGCCAGCAGGACGGGGGCGAGCAATCAGCCCCAGCATTTT | CASRTGASNQPQHF
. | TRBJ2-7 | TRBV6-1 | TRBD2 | TGTGCCAGCAGTGCGCGGACTAGCGGGAGCTCCTACGAGCAGTACTTC | CASSARTSGSSYEQYF
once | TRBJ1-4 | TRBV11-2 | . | TGTGCCAGCAGCCTAGGAGGAGGGAATGAAAAACTGTTTTTT | CASSLGGGNEKLFF
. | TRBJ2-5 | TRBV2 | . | TGTGCCAGCAGGACGACAGACCAAGAGACCCAGTACTTC | CASRTTDQETQYF
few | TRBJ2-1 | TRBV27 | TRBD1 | TGTGCCAGCAGGACAGGGCTCAATGAGCAGTTCTTC | CASRTGLNEQFF
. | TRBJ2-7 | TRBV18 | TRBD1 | TGTGCCAGCTCACCACCACGGGACAGGGGTGGGTACGAGCAGTACTTC | CASSPPRDRGGYEQYF
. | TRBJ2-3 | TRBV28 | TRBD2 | TGTGCCAGCCGTTTGGCGGGAGTAACGGATACGCAGTATTTT | CASRLAGVTDTQYF
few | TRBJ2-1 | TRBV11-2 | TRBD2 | TGTGCCAGCAGCCAGGGGACTAGCGGGAGTGGTGAGCAGTTCTTC | CASSQGTSGSGEQFF
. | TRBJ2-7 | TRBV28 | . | TGTGCCAGCACCTTAGGGCCAGGGGGGATCTACGAGCAGTACTTC | CASTLGPGGIYEQYF
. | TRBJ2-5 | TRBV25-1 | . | TGTGCCAGCAGTGAAGAGACCCAGTACTTC | CASSEETQYF
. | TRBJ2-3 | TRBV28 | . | TGTGCCAGCATCCCTGGGTCCACCACAGATACGCAGTATTTT | CASIPGSTTDTQYF
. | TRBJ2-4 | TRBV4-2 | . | TGTGCCAGCAGCCAAGAGTCTCATCGGGGATTTGCCAAAAACATTCAGTACTTC | CASSQESHRGFAKNIQYF
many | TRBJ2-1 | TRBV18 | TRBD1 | TGTGCCAGCTCACCCGACAGGGGAGGAAACAATGAGCAGTTCTTC | CASSPDRGGNNEQFF
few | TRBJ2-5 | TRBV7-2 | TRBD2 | TGTGCCAGCAGCTTAGCGCTAGCGGGGGGTCGGGAGACCCAGTACTTC | CASSLALAGGRETQYF
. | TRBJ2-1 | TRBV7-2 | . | TGTGCCAGCAGCTTGAGGGTTCATGAGCAGTTCTTC | CASSLRVHEQFF
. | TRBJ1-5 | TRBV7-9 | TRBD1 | TGTGCCAGCAGCTCTCAGGGACAGAATCAGCCCCAGCATTTT | CASSSQGQNQPQHF
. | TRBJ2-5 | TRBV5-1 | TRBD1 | TGCGCCAGCAGCTTGGTCGCAGGGGGCGCGGAGACCCAGTACTTC | CASSLVAGGAETQYF
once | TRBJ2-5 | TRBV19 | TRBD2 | TGTGCCAGTAGTAGAGAAGCCCATAGCGGGGGGGCCGCCGAGACCCAGTACTTC | CASSREAHSGGAAETQYF
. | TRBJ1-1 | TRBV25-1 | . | TGTGCCAGCAAGGCCGCCTCTATGAACACTGAAGCTTTCTTT | CASKAASMNTEAFF
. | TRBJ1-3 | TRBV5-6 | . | TGTGCCAGCAGCTTGGGCCTCGAACCCTCTGGAAACACCATATATTTT | CASSLGLEPSGNTIYF
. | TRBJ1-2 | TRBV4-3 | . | TGCGCCAGCAGCCAAGATTCCAGGGAGACTGGCTACACCTTC | CASSQDSRETGYTF
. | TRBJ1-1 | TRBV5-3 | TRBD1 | TGTGCCAGAAGCAAATCCCCGGGACAGAGGAACACTGAAGCTTTCTTT | CARSKSPGQRNTEAFF
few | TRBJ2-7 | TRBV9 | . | TGTGCCAGCAGCGTAGGAGGGACACAAACCTACGAGCAGTACTTC | CASSVGGTQTYEQYF
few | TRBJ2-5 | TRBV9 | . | TGTGCCAGCAGCGTCAGGGTGGGCCAAGAGACCCAGTACTTC | CASSVRVGQETQYF
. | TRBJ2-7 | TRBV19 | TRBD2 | TGTGCCAGTAGTATCGGACAAGCGGGAGGGTACGAGCAGTACTTC | CASSIGQAGGYEQYF
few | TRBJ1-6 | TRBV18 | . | TGTGCCAGCTCACCACCGGACAGTGCTTCACCCCTCCACTTT | CASSPPDSASPLHF
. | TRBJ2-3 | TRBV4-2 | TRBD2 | TGTGCCAGCAGCCAACAGACTAGCGGGGCAGCAGATACGCAGTATTTT | CASSQQTSGAADTQYF
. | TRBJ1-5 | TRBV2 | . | TGTGCCAGCAGTGCGGGCGGCTTTAGCAATCAGCCCCAGCATTTT | CASSAGGFSNQPQHF
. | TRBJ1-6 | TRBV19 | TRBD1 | TGTGCCAGTAGTACCGACAGGGGCGGTAATTCACCCCTCCACTTT | CASSTDRGGNSPLHF
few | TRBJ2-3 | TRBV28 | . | TGTGCCAGCAGCCCTAGCAGAGATACGCAGTATTTT | CASSPSRDTQYF
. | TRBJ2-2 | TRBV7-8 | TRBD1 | TGTGCCAGCAGCTCGCAGGGGGCGCGGGACACCGGGGAGCTGTTTTTT | CASSSQGARDTGELFF
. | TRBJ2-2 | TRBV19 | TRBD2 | TGTGCCAGTAAACTACAGAGCGGGGGGGGACCGTGGGAGCTGTTTTTT | CASKLQSGGGPWELFF
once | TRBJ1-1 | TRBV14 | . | TGTGCCAGCAGCCAGTTCATCGGGCACACTGAAGCTTTCTTT | CASSQFIGHTEAFF
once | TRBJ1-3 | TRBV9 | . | TGTGCCAGCAGCACCCGTCCCCTCCGCGACTCTGGAAACACCATATATTTT | CASSTRPLRDSGNTIYF
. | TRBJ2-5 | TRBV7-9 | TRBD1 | TGTGCCAGCAGCTTCTGGGGGACAGGGGGAAAAGAGACCCAGTACTTC | CASSFWGTGGKETQYF